This TCR beta chain was sequenced in a study of cytomegalovirus exposure and HLA in healthy donors. The assay was immunoSEQ multiplex PCR, and TCRdb's table has in-frame clones only and misses some. The data contain about 110,000 clones, roughly 90% of them seen just once; the ten biggest clones take up 1.5% to 2%. CDR1 PRHDT and CDR2 FYEKMQ come from the germline V gene (reference sequence). V shed 5 bases and J shed 4 bases, with 10 bases lying between them. The CDR3 runs to 13 residues. This sequence joins TRBV13 and TRBJ2-3; TRBD2 is a possible D gene (5 bases). The specimen sequenced was PBMCs. The TCR was taken from a woman aged 18-30 years in good health and CMV-seronegative. CDR3: CASSRGSADTQYF. CDR3 sequence (DNA): TGTGCCAGCAGCCGAGGGAGCGCAGATACGCAGTATTTT.